The next 14 T cell receptor beta chains were all read from a single sample in a study of response to subunit inactivated influenza vaccine. TCRdb processed the RT-PCR reads anew with MiXCR; each CDR3 protein has one entry. The sample yields more than 700,000 distinct CDR3 sequences, less than 25% seen once. The sample consisted of PBMCs from blood, taken about 5 days after vaccination. The source of these receptors is a man over 45 who received an inactivated influenza vaccine.

In its sample, this clonotype was seen a few times. The chain has TRBV4-2 and TRBJ1-4; weak D call: TRBD1 (5 bases). This CDR3 spans 16 amino acids. The germline V and J ends were trimmed by 1 base and 5 bases, with 14 bases remaining between them. Germline V CDR1 and CDR2: LGHNA, YNFKEQ. DNA for the CDR3: TGTGCCAGCAGCCAAGGGGGCAGGGAGGCCAATGAAAAACTGTTTTTT. Residues: CASSQGGREANEKLFF.

The chain employs TRBV11-2 and TRBJ2-1, with no clear D. The ends were cut back, 4 bases at V and 6 bases at J, with 13 bases in the middle. From germline, CDR1 is SGHAT and CDR2 FQNNGV. This CDR3 is 14 amino acids long. The CDR3 nucleotides read TGTGCCAGCAGCTCTCTAAGGGTGCCCAATGAGCAGTTCTTC. This gives the protein CASSSLRVPNEQFF.

This clonotype was seen only a few times. J is TRBJ2-1 and V is TRBV2, with 8 bases matching TRBD2. With 1 base clipped from V and 6 bases from J, the junction kept 5 bases outside the gene matches. The CDR3 length is 15 residues. CDR1 and CDR2 from the germline V gene are SNHLY and FYNNEI. For the CDR3, the DNA is TGTGCCAGCAGTGAAGGTTCTAGCGGGCGCAATGAGCAGTTCTTC. It encodes CASSEGSSGRNEQFF.

This clonotype was found a few times. The chain joins TRBV3-1 to TRBJ2-1; D gene unclear. The CDR3 totals 11 residues. The germline V gene encodes CDR1 LGHDT and CDR2 YNNKEL (reference sequence). With 6 bases removed from V and 11 bases from J, the gap between germline ends came to 11 bases. The CDR3 is CASSRLEKQFF. The CDR3 DNA is TGTGCCAGCAGTAGACTTGAAAAGCAGTTCTTC.

In this sample, this clonotype turned up a few times. This sequence joins TRBV24-1 and TRBJ2-5; 8 positions agree with TRBD1. CDR1 and CDR2 (germline): KGHDR, SFDVKD. The CDR3 is 16 residues long. J was trimmed by 2 bases and V by 3 bases; bases with no gene match: 7. The CDR3, as DNA: TGTGCCACCAGTGATCCGACAGGGGTCGGACAAGAGACCCAGTACTTC. Its protein product is CATSDPTGVGQETQYF.

This clonotype has only a few counts. This chain joins TRBV4-3 and TRBJ2-2; 9 nucleotides line up with TRBD2. After removal of 6 bases from V and 3 bases from J, the junction contained 11 bases not matched to a gene. Germline lookup yields CDR1 LGHNA and CDR2 YSLEER. This CDR3 is 17 amino acids long. The CDR3 nucleotides are TGCGCCAGCAGTCGCGCGAGCGGGGGGACCTACACCGGGGAGCTGTTTTTT. This sequence encodes CASSRASGGTYTGELFF.

The genes are TRBV9 and TRBJ2-7, with D maybe TRBD1 (5 bases). CDR3 length equals 15 residues. Germline-derived CDR1 and CDR2 are SGDLS and YYNGEE. V was shortened by 0 bases and J by 3 bases, with 13 bases between the two germline ends. The CDR3 DNA reads as TGTGCCAGCAGCGTAGCCTTGGGCAGGGACTACGAGCAGTACTTC. Translated: CASSVALGRDYEQYF. Full variable domain (remainder filled in from reference TRBV9 and TRBJ2-7): DSGVTQTPKHLITATGQRVTLRCSPRSGDLSVYWYQQSLDQGLQFLIQYYNGEERAKGNILERFSAQQFPDLHSELNLSSLELGDSALYFCASSVALGRDYEQYFGPGTRLTVT.

The V gene is TRBV27, the J gene TRBJ2-6; D not resolved. The CDR3 contains 16 residues. Trimming stripped 4 bases from V and 0 bases from J, with 10 bases between. Germline CDR1 and CDR2: MNHEY and SMNVEV (reference sequence). CDR3 loop: CASSSPGSSGANVLTF. The DNA for the CDR3 is TGTGCCAGCAGTTCCCCAGGAAGCTCTGGGGCCAACGTCCTGACTTTC.

This clonotype has more than one count but fewer than ten. This rearrangement joins TRBV4-1 to TRBJ1-5, with D perhaps TRBD1 (5 bases). The ends were cut back, 0 bases at V and 1 base at J, with 10 bases in the middle. Germline V gene lookup returns CDR1 MGHRA and CDR2 YSYEKL. The CDR3 is 16 residues long. CDR3: CASSQDGGTSNQPQHF. CDR3 sequence (DNA): TGCGCCAGCAGCCAAGATGGGGGGACCAGCAATCAGCCCCAGCATTTT.

The gene calls are TRBV4-3 and TRBJ1-1, with D possibly TRBD1 on 5 matching bases. This CDR3 has 15 amino acids. Trimming left V 0 bases short and J 3 bases short, with 11 bases between. CDR1 is LGHNA, CDR2 YSLEER, per germline. CDR3 sequence reads: CASSQDSREDTEAFF. CDR3 nucleotides: TGCGCCAGCAGCCAAGATAGCAGGGAGGACACTGAAGCTTTCTTT.

This clonotype was seen a few times. As DNA, the CDR3 is TGCAGTGCTAGTATCAGAAACTATGGCTACACCTTC. This encodes CSASIRNYGYTF. V gene TRBV20-1 combines with J gene TRBJ1-2; no reliable D call. CDR3 size: 12 residues. Looked up from germline, CDR1 is DFQATT and CDR2 is SNEGSKA (reference sequence). V lost 3 bases, J lost 2 bases, and 7 bases lay in between.

The rearrangement uses TRBV5-6 and TRBJ2-5; TRBD1 aligns across 7 bases. CDR1 is SGHDT, CDR2 YYEEEE, per germline. After removal of 1 base from V and 2 bases from J, the junction contained 2 bases not matched to a gene. This CDR3 is 14 amino acids long. DNA for the CDR3: TGTGCCAGCAGCTTGTTCAGGGGGCAAGAGACCCAGTACTTC. This sequence encodes CASSLFRGQETQYF.

This chain uses TRBV6-2 or TRBV6-3 with TRBJ2-5, with D possibly TRBD2 on 7 matching bases. This CDR3 comprises 13 residues. V was clipped by 5 bases and J by 9 bases, with 16 bases between them. Germline lookup yields CDR1 MNHEY and CDR2 SVGEGT. CDR3 nucleotide sequence: TGTGCCAGCAGTCGCTCTGGGGGGGCGGCCCAGTACTTC. Encoded protein: CASSRSGGAAQYF.

The chain uses TRBV6-2 or TRBV6-3 and TRBJ2-3; D remains ambiguous. Trimming cost V 2 bases and J 6 bases, with 12 bases left between them. The germline V gene has CDR1 MNHEY and CDR2 SVGEGT. This CDR3 is built from 14 residues. The CDR3 sequence: CASSYPMSRDTQYF. In DNA, the CDR3 is TGTGCCAGCAGTTACCCGATGTCCCGGGATACGCAGTATTTT.